The 5 T cell receptor beta chains below come from one sample, sequenced in a study of cytomegalovirus exposure and HLA in healthy donors. Use of 60 Vbeta and 13 Jbeta primers characterized the PCR. Sequencing used immunoSEQ multiplex PCR; TCRdb keeps in-frame clones, though not all of them. The table lists almost 40,000 clones, with more than 3% in the top ten. Sequencing input: PBMCs. These receptors were obtained from a woman in her 30s in good health and CMV-seropositive.

The chain recombines TRBV7-9 with TRBJ1-4, with 7 nucleotides matching TRBD1. This CDR3 is built from 16 residues. The germline V gene has CDR1 SEHNR and CDR2 FQNEAQ (reference sequence). With 5 bases clipped from V and 4 bases from J, the junction kept 10 bases outside the gene matches. CDR3 in amino acids: CASSPSPGQLNEKLFF. The CDR3 DNA is TGTGCCAGCAGCCCGAGCCCGGGACAGCTTAATGAAAAACTGTTTTTT.

The rearrangement links TRBV5-6 to TRBJ1-1, with 10 bases identical to TRBD1. Germline loops: CDR1 SGHDT, CDR2 YYEEEE. The CDR3 is made up of 17 amino acids. Trimming took 3 bases from V and 5 from J; bases not matched to a gene: 13. In DNA form, the CDR3 reads TGTGCCAGCAGCTCGCAGGGTTGGACAGGGGGGGAGACTGAAGCTTTCTTT. Amino acid sequence: CASSSQGWTGGETEAFF. Drawing the rest from reference TRBV5-6 and TRBJ1-1, the complete variable domain is DAGVTQSPTHLIKTRGQQVTLRCSPKSGHDTVSWYQQALGQGPQFIFQYYEEEERQRGNFPDRFSGHQFPNYSSELNVNALLLGDSALYLCASSSQGWTGGETEAFFGQGTRLTVV.

The V and J genes are TRBV7-8 and TRBJ1-6; D unresolved. Deletions cut 1 base from V and 8 bases from J, with 12 bases between. The CDR3 runs 15 residues. The V gene's germline CDR1 is SGHVS and CDR2 FQNEAQ. The CDR3: CASSLVKYGDSPLHF. The CDR3 DNA is TGTGCCAGCAGCTTAGTTAAGTACGGGGATTCACCCCTCCACTTT.

The chain recombines TRBV5-1 with TRBJ1-1; 10 positions match TRBD1. Looked up from germline, CDR1 is SGHRS and CDR2 is YFSETQ. Trimming removed 0 bases from V and 7 bases from J; junction bases left unmatched: 12. The CDR3 is 17 amino acids. The CDR3 loop is CASSLEDRGFKSVEAFF. In DNA, the CDR3 is TGCGCCAGCAGCTTGGAGGACAGGGGGTTTAAATCTGTTGAAGCTTTCTTT.

The gene calls are TRBV19 and TRBJ1-5, with a weak D call TRBD1 (6 bases). This CDR3 contains 13 residues. The germline V gene encodes CDR1 LNHDA and CDR2 SQIVND (reference sequence). Trimming removed 5 bases from V and 4 bases from J, with 9 bases in between. The CDR3 DNA reads as TGTGCCAGTAGTCCGGACAGTAATCAGCCCCAGCATTTT. Amino acid sequence: CASSPDSNQPQHF. Full variable domain (outside the CDR3, taken from reference TRBV19 and TRBJ1-5): DGGITQSPKYLFRKEGQNVTLSCEQNLNHDAMYWYRQDPGQGLRLIYYSQIVNDFQKGDIAEGYSVSREKKESFPLTVTSAQKNPTAFYLCASSPDSNQPQHFGDGTRLSIL.